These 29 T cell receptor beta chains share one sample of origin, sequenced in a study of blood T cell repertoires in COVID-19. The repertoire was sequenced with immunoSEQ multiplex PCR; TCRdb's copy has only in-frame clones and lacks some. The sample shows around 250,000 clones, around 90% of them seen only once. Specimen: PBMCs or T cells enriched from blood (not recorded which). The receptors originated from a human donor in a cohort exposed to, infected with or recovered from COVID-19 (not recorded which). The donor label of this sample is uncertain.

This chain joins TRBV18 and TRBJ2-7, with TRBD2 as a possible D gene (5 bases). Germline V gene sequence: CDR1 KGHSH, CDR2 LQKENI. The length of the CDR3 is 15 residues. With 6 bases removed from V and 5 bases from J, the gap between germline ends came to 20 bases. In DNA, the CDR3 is TGTGCCAGCTCCCCCAATCTCGGGAACGTCCACGAGCAGTACTTC. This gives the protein CASSPNLGNVHEQYF.

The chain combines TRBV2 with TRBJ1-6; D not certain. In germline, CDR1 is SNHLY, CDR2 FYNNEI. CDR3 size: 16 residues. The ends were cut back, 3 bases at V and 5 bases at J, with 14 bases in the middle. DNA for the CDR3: TGTGCCAGCAGTGATCGAGGCGCTCCGAATAATTCACCCCTCCACTTT. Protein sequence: CASSDRGAPNNSPLHF. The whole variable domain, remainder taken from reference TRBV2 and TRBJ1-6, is EPEVTQTPSHQVTQMGQEVILRCVPISNHLYFYWYRQILGQKVEFLVSFYNNEISEKSEIFDDQFSVERPDGSNFTLKIRSTKLEDSAMYFCASSDRGAPNNSPLHFGNGTRLTVT.

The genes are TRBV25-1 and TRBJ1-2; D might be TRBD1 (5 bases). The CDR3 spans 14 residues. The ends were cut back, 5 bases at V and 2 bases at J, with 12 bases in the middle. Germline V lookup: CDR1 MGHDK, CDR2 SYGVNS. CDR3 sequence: CASSRAGQNYGYTF. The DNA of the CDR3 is TGTGCCAGCAGTCGGGCCGGACAAAACTATGGCTACACCTTC.

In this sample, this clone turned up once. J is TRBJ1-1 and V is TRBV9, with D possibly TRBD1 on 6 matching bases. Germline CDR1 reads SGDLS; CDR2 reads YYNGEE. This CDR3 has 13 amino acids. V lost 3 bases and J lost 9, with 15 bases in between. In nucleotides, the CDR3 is TGTGCCAGCAGCGGTGTCGGACAGCCGAAAGCTTTCTTT. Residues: CASSGVGQPKAFF.

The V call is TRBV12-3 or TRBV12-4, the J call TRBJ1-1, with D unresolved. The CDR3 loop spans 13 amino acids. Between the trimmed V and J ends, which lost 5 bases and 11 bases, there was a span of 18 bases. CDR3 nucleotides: TGTGCCAGCAGTGCGAACCCCCCGGGTAGGGCTTTCTTT. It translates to CASSANPPGRAFF.

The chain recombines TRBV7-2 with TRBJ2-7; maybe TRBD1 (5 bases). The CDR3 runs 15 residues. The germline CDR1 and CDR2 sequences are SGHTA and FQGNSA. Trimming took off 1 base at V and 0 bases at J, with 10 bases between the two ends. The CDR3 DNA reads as TGTGCCAGCAGCTTAGAGTCAGGGAACTCCTACGAGCAGTACTTC. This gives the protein CASSLESGNSYEQYF.

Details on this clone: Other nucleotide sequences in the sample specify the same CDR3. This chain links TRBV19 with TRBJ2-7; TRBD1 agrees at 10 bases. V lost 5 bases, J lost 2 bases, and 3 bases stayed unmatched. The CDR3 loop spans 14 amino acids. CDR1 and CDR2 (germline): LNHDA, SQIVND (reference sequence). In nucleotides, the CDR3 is TGTGCCAGTAGTCCAGGGACAGGGGCCTACGAGCAGTACTTC. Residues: CASSPGTGAYEQYF.

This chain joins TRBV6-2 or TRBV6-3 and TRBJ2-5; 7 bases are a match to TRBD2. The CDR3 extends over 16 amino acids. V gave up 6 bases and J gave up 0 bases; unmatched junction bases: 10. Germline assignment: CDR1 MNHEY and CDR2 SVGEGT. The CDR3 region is CASSTFQLANQETQYF. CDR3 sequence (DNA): TGTGCCAGCAGCACCTTCCAACTAGCGAACCAAGAGACCCAGTACTTC.

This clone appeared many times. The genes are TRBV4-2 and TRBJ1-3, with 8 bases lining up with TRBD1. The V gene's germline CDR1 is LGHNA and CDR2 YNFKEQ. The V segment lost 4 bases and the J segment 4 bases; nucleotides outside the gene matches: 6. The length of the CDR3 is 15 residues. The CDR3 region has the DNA TGTGCCAGCAGCCCTCAGGGGGCGGAAGGAAACACCATATATTTT. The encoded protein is CASSPQGAEGNTIYF.

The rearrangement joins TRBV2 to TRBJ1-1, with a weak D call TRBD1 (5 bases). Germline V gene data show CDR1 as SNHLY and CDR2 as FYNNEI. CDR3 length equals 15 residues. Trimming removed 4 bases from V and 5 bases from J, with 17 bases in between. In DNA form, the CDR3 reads TGTGCCAGCAGTGTGCGGGCGAGGGAGGGGACTGAAGCTTTCTTT. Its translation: CASSVRAREGTEAFF.

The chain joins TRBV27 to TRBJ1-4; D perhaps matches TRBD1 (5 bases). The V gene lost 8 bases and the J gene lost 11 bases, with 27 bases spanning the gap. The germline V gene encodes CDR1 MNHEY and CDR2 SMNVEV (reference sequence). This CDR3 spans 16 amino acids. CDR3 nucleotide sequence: TGTGCCAGCGGAGCGCCGGGGACGGGGGAGTTGGGGAAACTGTTTTTT. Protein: CASGAPGTGELGKLFF.

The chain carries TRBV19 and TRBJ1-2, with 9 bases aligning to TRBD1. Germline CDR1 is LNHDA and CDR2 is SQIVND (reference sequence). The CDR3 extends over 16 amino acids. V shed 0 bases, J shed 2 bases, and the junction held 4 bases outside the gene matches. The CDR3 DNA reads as TGTGCCAGTAGTATAGATGCTGGGACAGGGAACTATGGCTACACCTTC. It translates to CASSIDAGTGNYGYTF.

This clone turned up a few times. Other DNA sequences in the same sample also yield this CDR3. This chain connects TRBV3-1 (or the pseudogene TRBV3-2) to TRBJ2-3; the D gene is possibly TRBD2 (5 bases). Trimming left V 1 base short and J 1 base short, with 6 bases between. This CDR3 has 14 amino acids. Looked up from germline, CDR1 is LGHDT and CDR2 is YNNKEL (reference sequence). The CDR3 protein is CASSQGLRTDTQYF. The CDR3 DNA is TGTGCCAGCAGCCAAGGACTACGCACAGATACGCAGTATTTT.

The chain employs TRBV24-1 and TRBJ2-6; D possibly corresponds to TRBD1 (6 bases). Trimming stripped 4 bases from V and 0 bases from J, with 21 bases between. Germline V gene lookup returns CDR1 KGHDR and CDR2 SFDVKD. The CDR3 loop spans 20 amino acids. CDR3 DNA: TGTGCCACCAGTGACCCGGACAGTGGACCACTTAGCTCTGGGGCCAACGTCCTGACTTTC. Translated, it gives CATSDPDSGPLSSGANVLTF.

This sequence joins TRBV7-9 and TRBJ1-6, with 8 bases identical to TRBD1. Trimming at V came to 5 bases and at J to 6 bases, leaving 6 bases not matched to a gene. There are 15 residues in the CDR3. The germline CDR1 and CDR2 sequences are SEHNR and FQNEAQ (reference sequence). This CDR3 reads CASSLYGQGNSPLHF. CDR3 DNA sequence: TGTGCCAGCAGCCTATATGGACAGGGTAATTCACCCCTCCACTTT.

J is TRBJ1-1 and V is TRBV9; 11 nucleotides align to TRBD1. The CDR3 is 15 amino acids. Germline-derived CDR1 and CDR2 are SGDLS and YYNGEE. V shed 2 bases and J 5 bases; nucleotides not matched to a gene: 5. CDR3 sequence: CASSVGGTGGTEAFF. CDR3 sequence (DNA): TGTGCCAGCAGCGTGGGCGGGACAGGGGGGACTGAAGCTTTCTTT.

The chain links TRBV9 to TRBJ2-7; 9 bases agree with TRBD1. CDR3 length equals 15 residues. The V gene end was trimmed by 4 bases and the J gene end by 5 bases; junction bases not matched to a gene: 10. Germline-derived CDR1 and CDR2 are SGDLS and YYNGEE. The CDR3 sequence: CASSTEGTGNNEQYF. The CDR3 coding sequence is TGTGCCAGCAGCACCGAGGGGACAGGGAACAACGAGCAGTACTTC. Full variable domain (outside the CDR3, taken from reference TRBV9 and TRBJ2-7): DSGVTQTPKHLITATGQRVTLRCSPRSGDLSVYWYQQSLDQGLQFLIQYYNGEERAKGNILERFSAQQFPDLHSELNLSSLELGDSALYFCASSTEGTGNNEQYFGPGTRLTVT.

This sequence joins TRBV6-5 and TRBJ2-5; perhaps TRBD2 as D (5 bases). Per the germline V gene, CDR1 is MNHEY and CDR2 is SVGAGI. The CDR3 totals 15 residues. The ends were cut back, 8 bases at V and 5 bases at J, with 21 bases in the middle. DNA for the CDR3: TGTGCCAGCGCCAAGGTGGACTCCGGGCGGGAGACCCAGTACTTC. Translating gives CASAKVDSGRETQYF.

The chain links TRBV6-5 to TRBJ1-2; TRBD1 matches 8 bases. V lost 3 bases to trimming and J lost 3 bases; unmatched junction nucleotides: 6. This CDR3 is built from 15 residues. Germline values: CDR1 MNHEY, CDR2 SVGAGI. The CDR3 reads CASSYSDRGDYGYTF. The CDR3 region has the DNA TGTGCCAGCAGTTATTCCGACAGGGGCGACTATGGCTACACCTTC.

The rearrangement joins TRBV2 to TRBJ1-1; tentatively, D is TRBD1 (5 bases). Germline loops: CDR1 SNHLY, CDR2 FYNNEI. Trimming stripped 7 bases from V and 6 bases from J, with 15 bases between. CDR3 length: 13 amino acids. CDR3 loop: CASMGGGNAEAFF. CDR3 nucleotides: TGTGCCAGCATGGGGGGAGGTAACGCTGAAGCTTTCTTT.

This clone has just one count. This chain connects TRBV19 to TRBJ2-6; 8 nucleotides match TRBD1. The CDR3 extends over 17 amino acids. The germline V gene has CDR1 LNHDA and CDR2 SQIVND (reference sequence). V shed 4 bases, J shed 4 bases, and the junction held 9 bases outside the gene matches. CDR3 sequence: CASSTFGQGSGANVLTF. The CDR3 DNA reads TGTGCCAGTAGTACGTTCGGACAGGGTTCGGGGGCCAACGTCCTGACTTTC. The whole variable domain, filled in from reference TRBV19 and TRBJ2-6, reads DGGITQSPKYLFRKEGQNVTLSCEQNLNHDAMYWYRQDPGQGLRLIYYSQIVNDFQKGDIAEGYSVSREKKESFPLTVTSAQKNPTAFYLCASSTFGQGSGANVLTFGAGSRLTVL.

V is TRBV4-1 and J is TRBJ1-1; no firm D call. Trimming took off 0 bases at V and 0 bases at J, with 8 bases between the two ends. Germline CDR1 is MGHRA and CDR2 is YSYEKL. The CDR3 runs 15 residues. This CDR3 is CASSQEGLMNTEAFF. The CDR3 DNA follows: TGCGCCAGCAGCCAAGAAGGACTGATGAACACTGAAGCTTTCTTT.

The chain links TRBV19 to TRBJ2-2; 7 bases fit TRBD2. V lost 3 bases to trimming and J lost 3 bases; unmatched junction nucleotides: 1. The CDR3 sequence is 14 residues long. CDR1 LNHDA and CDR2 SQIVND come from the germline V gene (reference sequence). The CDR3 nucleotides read TGTGCCAGTAGTATGGGGGGGGACACCGGGGAGCTGTTTTTT. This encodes CASSMGGDTGELFF.

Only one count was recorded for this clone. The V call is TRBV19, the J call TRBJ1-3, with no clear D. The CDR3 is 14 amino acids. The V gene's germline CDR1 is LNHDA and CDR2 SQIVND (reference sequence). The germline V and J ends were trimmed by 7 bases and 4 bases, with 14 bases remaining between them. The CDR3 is CASTARTGGNTIYF. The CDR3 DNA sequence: TGTGCCAGTACGGCCCGGACGGGGGGAAACACCATATATTTT.

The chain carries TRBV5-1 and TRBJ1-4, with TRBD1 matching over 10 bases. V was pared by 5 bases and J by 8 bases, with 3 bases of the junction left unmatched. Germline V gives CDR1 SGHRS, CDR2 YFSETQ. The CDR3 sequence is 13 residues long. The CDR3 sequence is CASRRDRGEKLFF. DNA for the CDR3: TGCGCCAGCAGGAGGGACAGGGGCGAAAAACTGTTTTTT.

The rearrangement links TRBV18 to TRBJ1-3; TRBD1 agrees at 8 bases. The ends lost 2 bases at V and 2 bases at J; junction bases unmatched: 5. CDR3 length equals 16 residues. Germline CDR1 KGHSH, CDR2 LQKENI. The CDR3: CASSPFDRGPGNTIYF. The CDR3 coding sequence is TGTGCCAGCTCACCATTTGACAGGGGACCTGGAAACACCATATATTTT.

In DNA form, the CDR3 reads TGTGCCAGCAGCCAAAGAGATGATAGCAATCAGCCCCAGCATTTT. Amino acids: CASSQRDDSNQPQHF. V is TRBV4-2 and J is TRBJ1-5; no clear D. This CDR3 region has 15 residues. Trimming stripped 2 bases from V and 0 bases from J, with 8 bases between. Germline V gene lookup returns CDR1 LGHNA and CDR2 YNFKEQ.

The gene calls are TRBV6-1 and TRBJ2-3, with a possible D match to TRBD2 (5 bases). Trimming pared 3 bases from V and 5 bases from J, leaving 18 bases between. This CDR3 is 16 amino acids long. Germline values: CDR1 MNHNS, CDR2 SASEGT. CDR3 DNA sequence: TGTGCCAGCAGTGATGGGAGAAAGCCCCTCCGAGATACGCAGTATTTT. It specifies CASSDGRKPLRDTQYF.

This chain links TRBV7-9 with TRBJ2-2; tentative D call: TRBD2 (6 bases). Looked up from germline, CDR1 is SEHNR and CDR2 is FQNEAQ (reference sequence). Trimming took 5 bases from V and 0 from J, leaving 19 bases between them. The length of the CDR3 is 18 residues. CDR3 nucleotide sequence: TGTGCCAGCAGCCCGGGGTCTAGTGGGGGGACGAACACCGGGGAGCTGTTTTTT. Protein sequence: CASSPGSSGGTNTGELFF.